This T cell receptor beta chain came from a study of metastatic and nonmetastatic thyroid tumors. CDR1 SGHKS and CDR2 YYEKEE come from the germline V gene (reference sequence). The CDR3 is made up of 15 amino acids. V lost 1 base to trimming and J lost 0 bases, with 8 bases between them. A remark on this clone: Its specificity is unknown.

All patients were untreated before thyroid surgery. TCRdb re-called the PCR reads via MiXCR. This sample carries about 6,000 clones, more than 30% of them seen once, and the ten largest clones take more than 15%. Overall study findings and caveats: The reported finding was significantly higher TCR beta diversity in malignant thyroid tumors relative to benign nodules, in blood and tumor.

The chain is built from TRBV5-5 and TRBJ1-5; no clear D. The sequence came from a female donor with papillary thyroid cancer or a benign thyroid nodule (not recorded which). Some clones in this sample may be carry-over from other donors' samples. Specimen: adjacent normal tissue. The CDR3 loop reads CASSLLGYSNQPQHF. In nucleotides, the CDR3 is TGTGCCAGCAGCTTGTTGGGATATAGCAATCAGCCCCAGCATTTT.